Listed here is a single T cell receptor (beta chain). The data were obtained in a study of CD8 T cells in Susac syndrome. An amount of RNA that ranged from roughly 0.5 to 1 ug was reverse transcribed with random hexamers. Across 54 Vbeta and 13 Jbeta, TCR beta CDR3 was amplified with immunoSEQ multiplex PCR. TCRdb independently ran MiXCR on the immunoSEQ multiplex PCR reads; one entry per CDR3 protein. Altogether under 200,000 distinct CDR3 sequences are present, over 75% being singletons, with the ten largest covering 0.085% to 0.1%. The source is a human donor with Susac syndrome. Sequencing was carried out using CD4+ T cells from PBMCs.

CDR3 DNA sequence: TGCAGTCCCCGCTCTCGCGGAGCCTACACAGATACGCAGTATTTT. It codes for CSPRSRGAYTDTQYF. The chain employs TRBV20-1 and TRBJ2-3; no definite D call. Germline V gene sequence: CDR1 DFQATT, CDR2 SNEGSKA (reference sequence). The CDR3 is 15 amino acids. V was shortened by 8 bases and J by 2 bases, with 20 bases between the two germline ends.